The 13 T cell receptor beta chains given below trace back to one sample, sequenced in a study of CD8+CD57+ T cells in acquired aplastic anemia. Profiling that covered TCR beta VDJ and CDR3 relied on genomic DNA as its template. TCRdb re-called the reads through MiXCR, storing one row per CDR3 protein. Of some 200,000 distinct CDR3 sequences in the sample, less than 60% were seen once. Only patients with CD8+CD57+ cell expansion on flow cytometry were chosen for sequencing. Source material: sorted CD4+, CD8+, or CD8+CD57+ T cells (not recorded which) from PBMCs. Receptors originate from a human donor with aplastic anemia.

DNA for the CDR3: TGCGCCAGCAGCTTGGGACAGTACCTCTATGGCTACACCTTC. As protein: CASSLGQYLYGYTF. The chain has TRBV5-1 and TRBJ1-2, with D tentatively TRBD1 (5 bases). Trimming cost V 0 bases and J 4 bases, with 10 bases left between them. Germline values: CDR1 SGHRS, CDR2 YFSETQ. The CDR3 runs 14 residues.

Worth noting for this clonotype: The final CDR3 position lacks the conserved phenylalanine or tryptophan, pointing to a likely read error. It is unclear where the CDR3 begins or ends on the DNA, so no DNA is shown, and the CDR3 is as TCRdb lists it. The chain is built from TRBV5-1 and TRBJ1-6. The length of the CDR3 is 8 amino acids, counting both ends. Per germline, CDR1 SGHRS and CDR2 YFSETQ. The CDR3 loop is CASSSTVQ.

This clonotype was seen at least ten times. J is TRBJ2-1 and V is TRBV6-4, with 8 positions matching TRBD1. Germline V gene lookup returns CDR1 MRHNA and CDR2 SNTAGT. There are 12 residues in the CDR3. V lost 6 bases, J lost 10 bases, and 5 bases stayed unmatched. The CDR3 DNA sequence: TGTGCCAGCAGGGAGACAGGGGTCGAGCAGTTCTTC. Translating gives CASRETGVEQFF.

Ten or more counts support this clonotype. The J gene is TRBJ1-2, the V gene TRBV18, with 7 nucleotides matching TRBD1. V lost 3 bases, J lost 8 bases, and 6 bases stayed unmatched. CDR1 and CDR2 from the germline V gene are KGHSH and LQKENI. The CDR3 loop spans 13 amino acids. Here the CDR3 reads CASSPGTEMGYTF. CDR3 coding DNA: TGTGCCAGCTCACCCGGGACAGAGATGGGCTACACCTTC.

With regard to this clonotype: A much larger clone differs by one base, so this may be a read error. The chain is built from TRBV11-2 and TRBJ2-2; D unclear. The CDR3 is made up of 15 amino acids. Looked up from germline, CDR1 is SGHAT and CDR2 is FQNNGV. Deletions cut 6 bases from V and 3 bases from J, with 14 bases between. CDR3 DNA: TGTGCCAGCAGGATGTACCAGGCGGACACCGGGGAGCTGTTTTTT. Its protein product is CASRMYQADTGELFF. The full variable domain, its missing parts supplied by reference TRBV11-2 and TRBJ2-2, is EAGVAQSPRYKIIEKRQSVAFWCNPISGHATLYWYQQILGQGPKLLIQFQNNGVVDDSQLPKDRFSAERLKGVDSTLKIQPAKLEDSAVYLCASRMYQADTGELFFGEGSRLTVL.

CDR3 residues: CSVGTGGNTGELFF. CDR3 nucleotides: TGCAGCGTAGGGACAGGGGGCAACACCGGGGAGCTGTTTTTT. This chain uses TRBV29-1 with TRBJ2-2, with 12 bases fitting TRBD1. The CDR3 runs to 14 residues. Germline V gene lookup returns CDR1 SQVTM and CDR2 ANQGSEA. Losses at the gene ends were 6 bases for V and 2 bases for J; bases not matched to a gene: 1.

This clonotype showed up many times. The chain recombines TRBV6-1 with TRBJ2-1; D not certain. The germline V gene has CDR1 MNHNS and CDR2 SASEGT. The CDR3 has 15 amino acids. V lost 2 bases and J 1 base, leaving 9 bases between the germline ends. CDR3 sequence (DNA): TGTGCCAGCAGTGAACAGGCCGGATCCTACAATGAGCAGTTCTTC. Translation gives CASSEQAGSYNEQFF.

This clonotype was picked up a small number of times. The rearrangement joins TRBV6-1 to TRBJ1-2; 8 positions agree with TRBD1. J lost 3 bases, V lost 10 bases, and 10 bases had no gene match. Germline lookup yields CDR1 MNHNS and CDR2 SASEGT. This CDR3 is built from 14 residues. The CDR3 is CAINRGSWYYGYTF. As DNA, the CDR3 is TGTGCCATTAACAGGGGGTCTTGGTACTATGGCTACACCTTC.

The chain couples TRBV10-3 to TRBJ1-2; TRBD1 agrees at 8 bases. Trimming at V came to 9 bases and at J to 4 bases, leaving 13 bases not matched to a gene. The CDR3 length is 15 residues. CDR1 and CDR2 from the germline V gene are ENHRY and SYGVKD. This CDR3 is CAISIPGQGIYGYTF. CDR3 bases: TGTGCCATTTCAATTCCAGGACAGGGAATCTATGGCTACACCTTC.

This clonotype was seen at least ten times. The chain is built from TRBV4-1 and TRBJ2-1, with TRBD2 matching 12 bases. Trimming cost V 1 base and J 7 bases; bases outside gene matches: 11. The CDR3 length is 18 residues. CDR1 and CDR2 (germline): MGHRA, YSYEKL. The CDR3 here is CASSQVDFGLAGQNEQFF. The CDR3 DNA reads TGCGCCAGCAGCCAAGTTGATTTCGGACTAGCGGGGCAGAATGAGCAGTTCTTC.

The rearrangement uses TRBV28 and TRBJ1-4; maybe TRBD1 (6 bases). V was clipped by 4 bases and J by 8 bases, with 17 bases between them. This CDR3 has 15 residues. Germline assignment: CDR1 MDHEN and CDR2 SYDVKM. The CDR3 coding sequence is TGTGCCAGCAGTTCCCTGAATGGGGGCGCGGAAAAACTGTTTTTT. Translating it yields CASSSLNGGAEKLFF.

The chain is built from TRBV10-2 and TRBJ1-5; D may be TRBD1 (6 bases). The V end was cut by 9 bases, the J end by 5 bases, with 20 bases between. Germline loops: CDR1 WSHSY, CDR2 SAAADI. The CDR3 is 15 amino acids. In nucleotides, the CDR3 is TGCGCCAGTGCTAGGGTCCCAGGGGCCGATCAGCCCCAGCATTTT. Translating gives CASARVPGADQPQHF.

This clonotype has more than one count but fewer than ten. CDR3: CASSPMLGADTQYF. For the CDR3, the DNA is TGTGCCAGCAGCCCTATGCTCGGGGCAGATACGCAGTATTTT. V and J are TRBV7-2 and TRBJ2-3, with TRBD2 as a possible D gene (5 bases). The V end lost 5 bases, the J end lost 4 bases, and 13 bases lay between the germline ends. Germline V gives CDR1 SGHTA, CDR2 FQGNSA. The CDR3 runs 14 residues.